This T cell receptor beta chain comes out of a study of cytomegalovirus exposure and HLA in healthy donors. V was clipped by 1 base and J by 6 bases, with 10 bases between them. Germline V lookup: CDR1 MNHEY, CDR2 SVGAGI. The CDR3 is made up of 13 amino acids. The donors were in the approximately 110-subject validation cohort; that cohort was separate from the approximately 670-subject first cohort. This clone was seen only a few times. Its antigen is not known. Study-wide results and caveats: The listing of fewer than 200 TCR beta chains classed them as cytomegalovirus-associated. In a later analysis, first-cohort TCR clusters were found to tend to co-occur in the 120 or so validation repertoires. Reported results showed that the classifier diagnosed cytomegalovirus status with high specificity and sensitivity.

Sequencing used immunoSEQ multiplex PCR; TCRdb keeps in-frame clones, though not all of them. This sample carries 180,000 or so clones, about nine tenths of them seen once, and the ten largest clones take more than 5.5%. Sequencing was performed on PBMCs. The sequence came from a man aged 25-45 years in good health and CMV-seropositive. The chain couples TRBV6-5 to TRBJ2-7; tentative D call: TRBD1 (6 bases). The CDR3 loop reads CASSYYAGVEQYF. DNA of the CDR3: TGTGCCAGCAGTTACTACGCAGGGGTCGAGCAGTACTTC.